The 21 T cell receptor beta chains in this list originate from one sample, sequenced in a study of early T cells in non-severe SARS-CoV-2 infection (dated by TCRdb to about 2021). The library was generated by 5' RACE. TCRdb records NextSeq 500 as the sequencer. TCRdb handled the public reads itself, with Q25 trimming in fastp and clone calling in MiXCR, and kept productive beta chains. Records with the same CDR3 protein are collapsed into one entry carrying the most frequent genes and DNA. The table for this sample lists more than 85,000 distinct CDR3 sequences; over 10% of them were counted only once. 3.5% to 4% of the sample lies in the top ten. The sequences come from whole blood, collected at baseline. These receptors were collected from an adult who was a healthcare worker with PCR-confirmed SARS-CoV-2 infection or an uninfected control (not recorded which).

The genes are TRBV7-2 and TRBJ2-7; no reliable D call. Trimming removed 1 base from V and 7 bases from J, with 8 bases in between. Germline CDR1 and CDR2: SGHTA and FQGNSA. CDR3 size: 12 residues. As DNA, the CDR3 is TGTGCCAGCAGCTTAGTCGGGCCGGAGCAGTACTTC. Protein: CASSLVGPEQYF.

This clonotype was found a few times. The chain combines TRBV18 with TRBJ1-1, with D possibly matching TRBD1 (6 bases). The length of the CDR3 is 15 residues. With 5 bases removed from V and 1 base from J, the gap between germline ends came to 14 bases. Germline CDR1 reads KGHSH; CDR2 reads LQKENI. The CDR3 loop is CASSAWRGENTEAFF. The DNA of the CDR3 is TGTGCCAGCTCAGCCTGGAGGGGGGAGAACACTGAAGCTTTCTTT.

This clonotype was counted a few times. V gene TRBV20-1 combines with J gene TRBJ1-1; 7 bases map to TRBD1. The CDR3 is made up of 14 amino acids. With V trimmed by 6 bases and J by 5 bases, 12 bases remained unmatched. Germline CDR1 reads DFQATT; CDR2 reads SNEGSKA (reference sequence). This CDR3 is CSAGGPRGQTEAFF. DNA for the CDR3: TGCAGTGCAGGAGGTCCGAGGGGGCAAACTGAAGCTTTCTTT.

V and J are TRBV5-5 and TRBJ2-7, with D perhaps given as TRBD1 or TRBD2 (5 bases each). The CDR3 runs 16 residues. From germline, CDR1 is SGHKS and CDR2 YYEKEE (reference sequence). V dropped 3 bases and J dropped 2 bases, with 18 bases sitting between them. CDR3 coding DNA: TGTGCCAGCAGCTGGACCCCGGGGCAGCAGACCTACGAGCAGTACTTC. Encoded protein: CASSWTPGQQTYEQYF.

The genes are TRBV28 and TRBJ2-4; 7 nucleotides agree with TRBD1. The V gene's germline CDR1 is MDHEN and CDR2 SYDVKM. This CDR3 has 16 amino acids. Unmatched junction bases numbered 8, after V lost 6 bases and J lost 0 bases. The CDR3 sequence is CASRDRRKVAKNIQYF. CDR3 nucleotides: TGTGCCAGCAGGGACAGGCGCAAGGTAGCCAAAAACATTCAGTACTTC.

The chain employs TRBV11-2 and TRBJ2-1, with a tentative D call TRBD2 (6 bases). The ends were cut back, 3 bases at V and 4 bases at J, with 13 bases in the middle. CDR3 length: 15 amino acids. Germline lookup yields CDR1 SGHAT and CDR2 FQNNGV. CDR3 DNA sequence: TGTGCCAGCAGCTTTGGCCTGGGGACTTACAATGAGCAGTTCTTC. It specifies CASSFGLGTYNEQFF.

This clonotype has a handful of counts. This chain joins TRBV29-1 and TRBJ1-1; weak D call: TRBD1 (5 bases). Germline CDR1 is SQVTM and CDR2 is ANQGSEA. The CDR3 is 14 amino acids. Trimming removed 7 bases from V and 1 base from J, with 16 bases in between. The CDR3 nucleotides read TGCAGCGCCTGGGACCGACGGACGAACACTGAAGCTTTCTTT. This gives the protein CSAWDRRTNTEAFF.

This clonotype was recorded many times. In DNA form, the CDR3 reads TGCGCCAGCAGCCCGAAAGGGGCCACTGAAGCTTTCTTT. It is translated as CASSPKGATEAFF. J is TRBJ1-1 and V is TRBV5-1; perhaps TRBD1 as D (5 bases). Trimming removed 4 bases from V and 4 bases from J, with 11 bases in between. Germline CDR1 reads SGHRS; CDR2 reads YFSETQ. This CDR3 has 13 residues.

In this sample, this clonotype turned up a few times. The chain joins TRBV5-1 to TRBJ1-2; 9 bases are shared with TRBD1. The CDR3 extends over 16 amino acids. Per germline, CDR1 SGHRS and CDR2 YFSETQ. V shed 4 bases and J 1 base; nucleotides not matched to a gene: 8. CDR3 in amino acids: CASSRDRVELNYGYTF. In DNA, the CDR3 is TGCGCCAGCAGCCGGGACAGGGTGGAACTTAACTATGGCTACACCTTC.

This clonotype occurred a few times. This chain joins TRBV7-3 and TRBJ2-3; D unclear. CDR3 length: 14 residues. The V and J ends lost 0 bases and 0 bases respectively, with 4 bases between them. Germline lookup yields CDR1 SGHTA and CDR2 FQGTGA. Here the CDR3 reads CASSLTHSTDTQYF. In DNA form, the CDR3 reads TGTGCCAGCAGCTTAACGCACAGCACAGATACGCAGTATTTT.

The chain couples TRBV12-5 to TRBJ2-7, with D unclear. Trimming pared 3 bases from V and 3 bases from J, leaving 9 bases between. Germline loops: CDR1 LGHNT, CDR2 FRNRAP. The CDR3 covers 13 residues. In DNA, the CDR3 is TGTGCTAGTGGTTTAAGAGAGAACTACGAGCAGTACTTC. It specifies CASGLRENYEQYF. Using reference TRBV12-5 and TRBJ2-7 for the parts outside the CDR3, the full variable domain is DARVTQTPRHKVTEMGQEVTMRCQPILGHNTVFWYRQTMMQGLELLAYFRNRAPLDDSGMPKDRFSAEMPDATLATLKIQPSEPRDSAVYFCASGLRENYEQYFGPGTRLTVT.

This clonotype was observed a few times. The chain has TRBV29-1 and TRBJ1-1; 9 bases fit TRBD1. The V gene end was trimmed by 6 bases and the J gene end by 3 bases; junction bases not matched to a gene: 5. Per the germline V gene, CDR1 is SQVTM and CDR2 is ANQGSEA. The CDR3 runs to 13 residues. The CDR3 sequence is CSVAQGADTEAFF. The CDR3 DNA sequence: TGCAGCGTCGCACAGGGGGCTGACACTGAAGCTTTCTTT.

Only a few counts were recorded for this clonotype. The gene calls are TRBV20-1 and TRBJ2-3, with TRBD1 as a possible D gene (6 bases). Germline V CDR1 and CDR2: DFQATT, SNEGSKA (reference sequence). This CDR3 is built from 12 residues. Trimming pared 5 bases from V and 2 bases from J, leaving 8 bases between. The CDR3 reads CSAWTDTDTQYF. For the CDR3, the DNA is TGCAGTGCTTGGACAGACACAGATACGCAGTATTTT.

This clonotype was detected only a few times. V is TRBV5-1 and J is TRBJ1-4; possible D gene TRBD1, 6 bases. CDR3 length: 14 amino acids. V dropped 2 bases and J dropped 8 bases, with 13 bases sitting between them. Germline lookup yields CDR1 SGHRS and CDR2 YFSETQ. The CDR3 region has the DNA TGCGCCAGCAGCTTACAGGGAGGTACCGAAAAACTGTTTTTT. Protein product: CASSLQGGTEKLFF.

A few counts support this clonotype. The gene calls are TRBV7-9 and TRBJ2-5; D perhaps matches TRBD2 (5 bases). This CDR3 region has 12 residues. Trimming took 1 base from V and 7 from J, leaving 7 bases between them. The germline gives CDR1 SEHNR, CDR2 FQNEAQ (reference sequence). The CDR3 loop reads CASSLDAGTQYF. CDR3 coding DNA: TGTGCCAGCAGCTTAGACGCGGGGACCCAGTACTTC.

The chain has TRBV5-4 and TRBJ2-7; TRBD1 matches 9 bases. The germline V gene encodes CDR1 SGHNT and CDR2 YYREEE (reference sequence). CDR3 length: 13 residues. The junction had 6 bases not matched to a gene; V was cut back by 4 bases and J by 7 bases. The CDR3 sequence: CASSVGQGFEQYF. The CDR3 coding sequence is TGTGCCAGCAGCGTAGGACAGGGGTTTGAGCAGTACTTC.

At least ten counts were recorded for this clonotype. V usage is TRBV7-2 and J usage is TRBJ2-5; 11 bases agree with TRBD2. Germline CDR1 reads SGHTA; CDR2 reads FQGNSA. CDR3 size: 14 residues. V trimming: 3 bases; J trimming: 4 bases; junction bases outside the gene matches: 1. The CDR3 sequence is CASSLGLAAETQYF. In nucleotides, the CDR3 is TGTGCCAGCAGCTTGGGACTAGCGGCAGAGACCCAGTACTTC. Filled out from reference TRBV7-2 and TRBJ2-5, the complete variable domain reads GAGVSQSPSNKVTEKGKDVELRCDPISGHTALYWYRQSLGQGLEFLIYFQGNSAPDKSGLPSDRFSAERTGGSVSTLTIQRTQQEDSAVYLCASSLGLAAETQYFGPGTRLLVL.

This clonotype occurred a few times. The chain joins TRBV30 to TRBJ2-7, with TRBD1 matching over 10 bases. From germline, CDR1 is GTSNPN and CDR2 SVGIG (reference sequence). CDR3 length: 13 residues. Losses at the gene ends were 4 bases for V and 8 bases for J; bases not matched to a gene: 8. CDR3 DNA: TGTGCCTGGAAAGACAGGGGGCGCTTCCAGCAGTACTTC. Translation: CAWKDRGRFQQYF. The variable domain in full, completed from reference TRBV30 and TRBJ2-7, reads SQTIHQWPATLVQPVGSPLSLECTVEGTSNPNLYWYRQAAGRGLQLLFYSVGIGQISSEVPQNLSASRPQDRQFILSSKKLLLSDSGFYLCAWKDRGRFQQYFGPGTRLTVT.

V and J are TRBV6-1 and TRBJ2-1, with 8 bases matching TRBD2. The CDR3 spans 14 residues. The germline CDR1 and CDR2 sequences are MNHNS and SASEGT. The ends lost 5 bases at V and 6 bases at J; junction bases unmatched: 6. This CDR3 reads CASSLSGLANEQFF. The CDR3 nucleotides read TGTGCCAGCAGTCTTTCCGGACTAGCCAATGAGCAGTTCTTC.

This clonotype was seen many times. This sequence joins TRBV20-1 and TRBJ1-6; D gene uncertain. Looked up from germline, CDR1 is DFQATT and CDR2 is SNEGSKA (reference sequence). The CDR3 length is 13 residues. V was pared by 4 bases and J by 7 bases, with 11 bases between. The CDR3 bases are TGCAGTGCTATGCAGTTGCGGAATTCACCCCTCCACTTT. The encoded protein is CSAMQLRNSPLHF.

The chain recombines TRBV2 with TRBJ2-3, with a possible D match to TRBD1 (6 bases). The V end was cut by 2 bases, the J end by 5 bases, with 11 bases between. The germline gives CDR1 SNHLY, CDR2 FYNNEI. The CDR3 runs 14 residues. As DNA, the CDR3 is TGTGCCAGCAGTGAAAACAGAGGGGGAGATACGCAGTATTTT. Translation: CASSENRGGDTQYF.